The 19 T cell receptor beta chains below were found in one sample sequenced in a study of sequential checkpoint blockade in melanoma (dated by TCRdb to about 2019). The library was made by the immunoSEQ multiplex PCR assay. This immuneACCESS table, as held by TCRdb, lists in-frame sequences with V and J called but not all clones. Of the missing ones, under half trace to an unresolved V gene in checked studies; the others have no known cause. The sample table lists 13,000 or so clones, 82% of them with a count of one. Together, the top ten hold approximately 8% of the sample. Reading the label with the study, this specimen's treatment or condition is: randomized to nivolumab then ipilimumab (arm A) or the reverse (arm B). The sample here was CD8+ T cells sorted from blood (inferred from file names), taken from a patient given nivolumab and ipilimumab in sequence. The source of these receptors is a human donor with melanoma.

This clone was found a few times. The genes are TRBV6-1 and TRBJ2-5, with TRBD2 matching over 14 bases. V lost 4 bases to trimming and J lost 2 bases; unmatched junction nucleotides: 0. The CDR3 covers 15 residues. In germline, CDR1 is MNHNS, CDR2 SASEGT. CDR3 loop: CASSGLAGGQETQYF. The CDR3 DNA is TGTGCCAGCAGTGGACTAGCGGGGGGGCAAGAGACCCAGTACTTC.

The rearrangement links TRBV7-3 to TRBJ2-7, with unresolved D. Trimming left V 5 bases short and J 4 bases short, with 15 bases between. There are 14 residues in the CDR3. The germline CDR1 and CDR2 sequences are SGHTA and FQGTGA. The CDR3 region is CASSPTGSPYEQYF. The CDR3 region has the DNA TGTGCCAGCAGCCCGACCGGGTCTCCATACGAGCAGTACTTC.

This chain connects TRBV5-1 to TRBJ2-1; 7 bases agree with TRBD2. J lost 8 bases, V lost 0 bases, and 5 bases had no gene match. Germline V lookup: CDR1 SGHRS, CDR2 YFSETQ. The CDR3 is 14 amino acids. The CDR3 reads CASSLGGSGYEQFF. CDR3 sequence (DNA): TGCGCCAGCAGCTTGGGCGGGAGCGGGTATGAGCAGTTCTTC. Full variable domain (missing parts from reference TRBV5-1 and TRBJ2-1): KAGVTQTPRYLIKTRGQQVTLSCSPISGHRSVSWYQQTPGQGLQFLFEYFSETQRNKGNFPGRFSGRQFSNSRSEMNVSTLELGDSALYLCASSLGGSGYEQFFGPGTRLTVL.

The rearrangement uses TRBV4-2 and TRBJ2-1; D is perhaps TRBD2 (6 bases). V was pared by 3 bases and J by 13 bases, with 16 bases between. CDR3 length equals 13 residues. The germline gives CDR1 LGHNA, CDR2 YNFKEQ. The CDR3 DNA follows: TGTGCCAGCAGCCAGGGCCGGGGACTTACACAGTTCTTC. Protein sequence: CASSQGRGLTQFF.

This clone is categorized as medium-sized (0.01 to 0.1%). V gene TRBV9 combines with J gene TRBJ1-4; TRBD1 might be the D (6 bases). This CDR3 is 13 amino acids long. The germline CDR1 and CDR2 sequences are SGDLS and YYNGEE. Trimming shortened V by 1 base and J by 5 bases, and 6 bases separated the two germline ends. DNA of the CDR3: TGTGCCAGCAGCGTAACAGGGAATGAAAAACTGTTTTTT. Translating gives CASSVTGNEKLFF.

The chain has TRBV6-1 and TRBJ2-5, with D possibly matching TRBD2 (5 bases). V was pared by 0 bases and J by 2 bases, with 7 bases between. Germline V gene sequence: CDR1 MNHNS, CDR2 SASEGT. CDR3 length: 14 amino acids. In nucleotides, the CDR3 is TGTGCCAGCAGTGAAGCGGGAGAGCAAGAGACCCAGTACTTC. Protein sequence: CASSEAGEQETQYF.

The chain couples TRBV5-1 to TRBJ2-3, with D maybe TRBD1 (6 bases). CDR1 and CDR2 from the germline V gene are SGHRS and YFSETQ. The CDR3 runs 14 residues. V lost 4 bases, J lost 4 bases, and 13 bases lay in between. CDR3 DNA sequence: TGCGCCAGCAGCCAGGGGTATGGGTCAGATACGCAGTATTTT. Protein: CASSQGYGSDTQYF.

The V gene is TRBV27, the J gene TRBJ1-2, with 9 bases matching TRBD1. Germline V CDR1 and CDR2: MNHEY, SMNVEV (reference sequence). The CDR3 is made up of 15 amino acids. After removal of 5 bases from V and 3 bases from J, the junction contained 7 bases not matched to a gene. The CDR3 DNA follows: TGTGCCAGCAGTCTCGGACAGGGGCTTTACTATGGCTACACCTTC. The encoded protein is CASSLGQGLYYGYTF.

CDR3 sequence: CASSPGHNNQPQHF. In nucleotides, the CDR3 is TGCGCCAGCAGCCCGGGACATAACAATCAGCCCCAGCATTTT. The chain is built from TRBV5-1 and TRBJ1-5, with a weak D call TRBD1 (6 bases). Between the trimmed V and J ends, which lost 4 bases and 3 bases, there was a span of 11 bases. The CDR3 covers 14 residues. Germline V CDR1 and CDR2: SGHRS, YFSETQ.

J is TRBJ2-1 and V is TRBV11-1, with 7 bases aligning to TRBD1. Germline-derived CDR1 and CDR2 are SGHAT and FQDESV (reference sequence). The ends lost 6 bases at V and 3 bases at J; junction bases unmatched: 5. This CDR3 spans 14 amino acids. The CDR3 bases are TGTGCCAGCAGTTACAGGGGAAACTACAATGAGCAGTTCTTC. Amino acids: CASSYRGNYNEQFF.

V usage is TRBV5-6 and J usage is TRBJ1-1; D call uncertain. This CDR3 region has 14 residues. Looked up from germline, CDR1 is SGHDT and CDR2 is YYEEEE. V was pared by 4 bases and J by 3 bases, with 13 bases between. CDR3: CASSPGRGHTEAFF. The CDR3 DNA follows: TGTGCCAGCAGCCCGGGTCGCGGGCACACTGAAGCTTTCTTT.

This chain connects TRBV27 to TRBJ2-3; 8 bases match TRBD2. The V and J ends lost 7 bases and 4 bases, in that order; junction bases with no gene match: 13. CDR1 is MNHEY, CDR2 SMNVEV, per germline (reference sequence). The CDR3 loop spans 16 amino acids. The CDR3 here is CASIWTSPKCADTQYF. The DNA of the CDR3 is TGTGCCAGCATTTGGACTAGCCCCAAATGTGCAGATACGCAGTATTTT.

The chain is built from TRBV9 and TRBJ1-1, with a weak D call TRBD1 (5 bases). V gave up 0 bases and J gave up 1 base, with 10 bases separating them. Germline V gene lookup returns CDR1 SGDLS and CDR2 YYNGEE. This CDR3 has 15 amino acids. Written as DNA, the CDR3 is TGTGCCAGCAGCGTAGAAAGAACAGGGAACACTGAAGCTTTCTTT. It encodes CASSVERTGNTEAFF.

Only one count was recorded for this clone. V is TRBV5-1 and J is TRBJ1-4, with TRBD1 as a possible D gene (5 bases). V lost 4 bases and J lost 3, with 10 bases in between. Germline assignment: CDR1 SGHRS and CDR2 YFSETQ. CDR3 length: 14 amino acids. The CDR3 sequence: CASSAGGSNEKLFF. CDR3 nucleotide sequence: TGCGCCAGCAGCGCCGGGGGATCTAATGAAAAACTGTTTTTT.

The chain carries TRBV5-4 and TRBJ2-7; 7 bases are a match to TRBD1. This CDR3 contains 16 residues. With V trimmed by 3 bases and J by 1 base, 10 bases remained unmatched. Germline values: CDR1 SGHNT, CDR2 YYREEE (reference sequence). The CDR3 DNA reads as TGTGCCAGCAGCTCCGGGCTGGGGACAGCTTCCTACGAGCAGTACTTC. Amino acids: CASSSGLGTASYEQYF. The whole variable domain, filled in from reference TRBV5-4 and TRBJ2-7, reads ETGVTQSPTHLIKTRGQQVTLRCSSQSGHNTVSWYQQALGQGPQFIFQYYREEENGRGNFPPRFSGLQFPNYSSELNVNALELDDSALYLCASSSGLGTASYEQYFGPGTRLTVT.

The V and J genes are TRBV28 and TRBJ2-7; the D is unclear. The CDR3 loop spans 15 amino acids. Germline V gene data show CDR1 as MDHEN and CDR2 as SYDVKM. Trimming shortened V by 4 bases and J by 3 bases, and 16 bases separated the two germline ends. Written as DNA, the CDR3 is TGTGCCAGCAGTTCCGGTTCCCTGATCTACTACGAGCAGTACTTC. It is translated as CASSSGSLIYYEQYF.

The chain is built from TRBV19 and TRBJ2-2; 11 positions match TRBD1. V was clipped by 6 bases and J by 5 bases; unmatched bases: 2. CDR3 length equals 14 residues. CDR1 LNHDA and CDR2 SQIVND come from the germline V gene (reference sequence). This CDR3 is CASRGDRGTGELFF. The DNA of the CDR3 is TGTGCCAGTAGGGGGGACAGGGGGACCGGGGAGCTGTTTTTT.

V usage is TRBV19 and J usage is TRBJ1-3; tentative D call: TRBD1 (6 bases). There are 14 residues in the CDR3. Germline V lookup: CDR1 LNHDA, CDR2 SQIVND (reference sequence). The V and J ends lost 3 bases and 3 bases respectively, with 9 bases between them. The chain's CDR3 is CASSINRVGNTIYF. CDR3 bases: TGTGCCAGTAGTATTAACAGGGTTGGAAACACCATATATTTT.

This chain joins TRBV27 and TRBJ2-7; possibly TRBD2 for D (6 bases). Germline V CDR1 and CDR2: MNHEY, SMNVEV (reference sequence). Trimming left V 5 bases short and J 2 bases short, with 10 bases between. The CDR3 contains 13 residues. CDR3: CASSGTVPYEQYF. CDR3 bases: TGTGCCAGCAGTGGGACTGTCCCCTACGAGCAGTACTTC.